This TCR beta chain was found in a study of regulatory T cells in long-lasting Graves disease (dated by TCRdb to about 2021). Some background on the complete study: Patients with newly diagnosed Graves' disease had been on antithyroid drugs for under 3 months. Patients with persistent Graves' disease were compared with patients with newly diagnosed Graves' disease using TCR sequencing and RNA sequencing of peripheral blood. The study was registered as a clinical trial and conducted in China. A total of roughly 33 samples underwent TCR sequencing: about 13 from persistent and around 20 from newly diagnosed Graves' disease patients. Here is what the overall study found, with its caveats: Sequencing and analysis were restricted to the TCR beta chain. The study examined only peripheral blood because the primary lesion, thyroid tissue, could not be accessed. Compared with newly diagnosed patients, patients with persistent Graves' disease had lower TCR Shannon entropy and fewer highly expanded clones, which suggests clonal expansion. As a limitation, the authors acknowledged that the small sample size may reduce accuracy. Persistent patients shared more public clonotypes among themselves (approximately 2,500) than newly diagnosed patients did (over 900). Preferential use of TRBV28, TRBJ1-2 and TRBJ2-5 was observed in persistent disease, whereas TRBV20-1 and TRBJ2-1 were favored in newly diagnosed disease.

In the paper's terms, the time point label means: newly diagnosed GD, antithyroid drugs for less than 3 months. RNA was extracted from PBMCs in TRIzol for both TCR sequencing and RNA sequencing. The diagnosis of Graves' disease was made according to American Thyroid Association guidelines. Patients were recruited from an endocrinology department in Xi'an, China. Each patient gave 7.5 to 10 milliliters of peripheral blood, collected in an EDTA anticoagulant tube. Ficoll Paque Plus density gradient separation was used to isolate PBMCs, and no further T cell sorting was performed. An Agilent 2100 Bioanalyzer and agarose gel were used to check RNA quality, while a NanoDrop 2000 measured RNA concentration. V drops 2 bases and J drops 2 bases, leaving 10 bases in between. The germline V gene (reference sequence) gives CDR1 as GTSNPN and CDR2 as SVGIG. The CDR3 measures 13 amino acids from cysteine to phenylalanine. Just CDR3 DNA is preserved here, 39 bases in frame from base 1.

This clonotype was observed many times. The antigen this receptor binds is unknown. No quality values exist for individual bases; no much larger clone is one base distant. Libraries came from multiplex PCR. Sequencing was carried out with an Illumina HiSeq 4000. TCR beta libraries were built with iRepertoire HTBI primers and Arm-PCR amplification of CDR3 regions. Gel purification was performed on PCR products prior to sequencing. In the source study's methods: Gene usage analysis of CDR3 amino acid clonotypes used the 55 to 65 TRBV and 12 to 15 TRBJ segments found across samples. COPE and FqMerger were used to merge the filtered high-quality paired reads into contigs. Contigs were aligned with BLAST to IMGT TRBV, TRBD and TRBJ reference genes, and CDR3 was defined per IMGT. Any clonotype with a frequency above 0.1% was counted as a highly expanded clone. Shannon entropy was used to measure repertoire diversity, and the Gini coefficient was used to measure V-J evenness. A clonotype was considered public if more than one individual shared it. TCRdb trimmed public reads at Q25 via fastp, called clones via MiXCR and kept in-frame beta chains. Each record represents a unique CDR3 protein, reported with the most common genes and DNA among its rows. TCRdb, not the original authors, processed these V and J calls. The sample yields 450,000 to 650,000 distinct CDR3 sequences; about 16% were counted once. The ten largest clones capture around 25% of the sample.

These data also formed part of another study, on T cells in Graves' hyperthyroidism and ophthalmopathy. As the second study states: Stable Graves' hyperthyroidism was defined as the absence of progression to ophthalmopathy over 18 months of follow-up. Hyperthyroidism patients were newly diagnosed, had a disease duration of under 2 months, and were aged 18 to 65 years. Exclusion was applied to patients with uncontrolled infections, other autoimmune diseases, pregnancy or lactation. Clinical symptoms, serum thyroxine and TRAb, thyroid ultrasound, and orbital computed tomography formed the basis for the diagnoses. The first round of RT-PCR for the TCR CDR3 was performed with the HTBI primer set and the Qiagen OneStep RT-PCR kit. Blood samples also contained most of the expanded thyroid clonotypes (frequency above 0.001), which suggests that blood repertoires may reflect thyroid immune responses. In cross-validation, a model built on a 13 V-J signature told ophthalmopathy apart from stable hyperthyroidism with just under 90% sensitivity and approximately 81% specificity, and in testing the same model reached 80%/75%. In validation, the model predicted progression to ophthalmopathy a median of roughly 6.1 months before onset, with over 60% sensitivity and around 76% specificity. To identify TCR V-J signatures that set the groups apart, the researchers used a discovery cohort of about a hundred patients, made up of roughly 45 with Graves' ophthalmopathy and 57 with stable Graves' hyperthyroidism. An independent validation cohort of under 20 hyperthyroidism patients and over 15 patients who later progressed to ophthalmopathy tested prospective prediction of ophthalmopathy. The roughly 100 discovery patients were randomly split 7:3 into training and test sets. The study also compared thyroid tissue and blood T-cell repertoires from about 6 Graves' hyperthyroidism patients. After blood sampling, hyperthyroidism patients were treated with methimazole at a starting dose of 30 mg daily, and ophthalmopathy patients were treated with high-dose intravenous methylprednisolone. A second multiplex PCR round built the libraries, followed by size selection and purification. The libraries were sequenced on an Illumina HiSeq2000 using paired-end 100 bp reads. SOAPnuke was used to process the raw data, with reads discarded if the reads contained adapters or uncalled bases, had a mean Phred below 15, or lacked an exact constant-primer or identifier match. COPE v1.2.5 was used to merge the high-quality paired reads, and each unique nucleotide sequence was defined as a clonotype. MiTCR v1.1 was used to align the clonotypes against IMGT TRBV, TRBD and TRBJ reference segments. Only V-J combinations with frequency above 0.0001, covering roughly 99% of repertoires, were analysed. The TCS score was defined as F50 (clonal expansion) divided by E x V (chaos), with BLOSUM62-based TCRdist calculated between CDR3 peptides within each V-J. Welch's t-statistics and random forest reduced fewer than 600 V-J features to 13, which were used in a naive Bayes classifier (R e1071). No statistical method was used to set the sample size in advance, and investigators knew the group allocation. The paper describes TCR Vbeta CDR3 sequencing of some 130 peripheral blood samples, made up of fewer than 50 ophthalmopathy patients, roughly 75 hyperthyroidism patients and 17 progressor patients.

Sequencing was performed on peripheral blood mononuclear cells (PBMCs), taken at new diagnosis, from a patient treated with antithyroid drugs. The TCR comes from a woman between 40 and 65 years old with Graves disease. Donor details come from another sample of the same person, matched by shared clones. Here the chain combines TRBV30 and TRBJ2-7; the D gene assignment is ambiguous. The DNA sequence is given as TGTGCCTGGAGTTTTGGGCCTACCTACGAGCAGTACTTC. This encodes CAWSFGPTYEQYF.